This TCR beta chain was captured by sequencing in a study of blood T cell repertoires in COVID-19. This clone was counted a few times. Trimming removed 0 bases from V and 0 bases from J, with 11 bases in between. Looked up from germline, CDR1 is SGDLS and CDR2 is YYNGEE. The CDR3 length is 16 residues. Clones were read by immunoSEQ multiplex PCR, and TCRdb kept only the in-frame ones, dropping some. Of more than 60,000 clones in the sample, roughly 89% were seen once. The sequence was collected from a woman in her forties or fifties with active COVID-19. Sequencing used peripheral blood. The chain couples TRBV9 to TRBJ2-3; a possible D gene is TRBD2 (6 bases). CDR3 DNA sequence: TGTGCCAGCAGCGTAGTGGCGGGAACTAGCACAGATACGCAGTATTTT. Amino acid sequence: CASSVVAGTSTDTQYF.